The rows below give T cell receptor beta chains drawn from one sample of a study of cytomegalovirus exposure and HLA in healthy donors. The table came from immunoSEQ multiplex PCR; TCRdb's copy has only in-frame clones and leaves some out. The sample includes 200,000 or so clones, roughly 84% seen only once; the top ten take over 5.5%. Sequenced sample: PBMCs. The receptors come from a man between 18 and 29 years old in good health and CMV-seropositive. Each CDR3 is given with its conserved first and last residue. Each record gives: D gene, clone size, J gene, V gene, CDR3 length, CDR3 protein, CDR3 DNA. D genes are given only for firm matches. The size field is filled for only some rows; it gives once, few, many or a size class.

>TRBD2|NA|TRBJ2-1|TRBV28|16
CASGKRLAGVNVEQFF
TGTGCCAGCGGAAAGCGACTAGCGGGAGTTAACGTTGAGCAGTTCTTC
>TRBD2|NA|TRBJ2-1|TRBV7-2|17
CASSLEPLAGGNNEQFF
TGTGCCAGCAGCTTAGAACCCCTAGCGGGAGGTAACAATGAGCAGTTCTTC
>NA|NA|TRBJ2-2|TRBV27|16
CASREERAFNTGELFF
TGTGCCAGTCGTGAAGAGCGGGCCTTTAACACCGGGGAGCTGTTTTTT
>NA|NA|TRBJ1-5|TRBV7-9|14
CASSSDLDRQPQHF
TGTGCCAGCAGCTCCGACTTAGACAGGCAGCCCCAGCATTTT
>TRBD1|NA|TRBJ2-7|TRBV4-3|17
CASSQGFDRGRGDEQYF
TGCGCCAGCAGCCAAGGGTTCGACAGGGGAAGAGGCGACGAGCAGTACTTC
>TRBD2|NA|TRBJ2-7|TRBV6-5|15
CASSRTSGSRYEQYF
TGTGCCAGCAGCAGGACTAGCGGGAGTAGGTACGAGCAGTACTTC
>NA|once|TRBJ2-3|TRBV23-1|15
CASCPGQGLTDTQYF
TGCGCCAGCTGCCCCGGCCAGGGCCTTACAGATACGCAGTATTTT
>TRBD1|once|TRBJ2-3|TRBV4-2|17
CASSRRGQGIDTDTQYF
TGTGCCAGCAGCCGGCGGGGACAGGGGATAGACACAGATACGCAGTATTTT
>TRBD2|NA|TRBJ2-6|TRBV11-3|19
CASSWGLAGPSSGANVLTF
TGTGCCAGCAGTTGGGGACTAGCGGGACCTTCCTCTGGGGCCAACGTCCTGACTTTC
>NA|NA|TRBJ2-2|TRBV28|16
CASSFNPGVSTGELFF
TGTGCCAGCAGTTTCAATCCGGGAGTCTCCACCGGGGAGCTGTTTTTT
>NA|NA|TRBJ1-5|TRBV19|13
CASSRASNQPQHF
TGTGCCAGTAGTAGGGCTAGCAATCAGCCCCAGCATTTT
>TRBD2|NA|TRBJ2-7|TRBV5-1|16
CASSLGTSGGTYEQYF
TGCGCCAGCAGCCTCGGGACTAGCGGAGGAACCTACGAGCAGTACTTC
>NA|NA|TRBJ2-7|TRBV10-3|14
CAISTGTRSVQQYF
TGTGCCATCAGTACCGGGACAAGGTCCGTCCAGCAGTACTTC
>TRBD2|NA|TRBJ2-7|TRBV6-5|15
CASSYSSGLAWEQYF
TGTGCCAGCAGTTACTCAAGCGGACTAGCGTGGGAGCAGTACTTC
>NA|NA|TRBJ2-7|TRBV5-1|17
CASSLGPPWQGSYEQYF
TGCGCCAGCAGCTTGGGACCGCCATGGCAGGGTAGCTACGAGCAGTACTTC
>TRBD2|NA|TRBJ2-1|TRBV18|15
CASSPPSGSVNEQFF
TGTGCCAGCTCACCACCTAGCGGGAGTGTCAATGAGCAGTTCTTC
>NA|NA|TRBJ1-2|TRBV5-1|15
CASSLLSDPNYGYTF
TGCGCCAGCAGCTTGTTGTCAGATCCTAACTATGGCTACACCTTC
>NA|NA|TRBJ2-1|TRBV13|16
CASSTGGGRPYNEQFF
TGTGCCAGCAGCACCGGGGGTGGGCGACCCTACAATGAGCAGTTCTTC
>TRBD2|NA|TRBJ2-2|TRBV4-1|16
CASSPTPSGFTGELFF
TGCGCCAGCAGTCCTACCCCTAGCGGGTTCACCGGGGAGCTGTTTTTT
>NA|NA|TRBJ1-1|TRBV9|14
CASSPGQTNTEAFF
TGTGCCAGCAGCCCAGGACAGACGAACACTGAAGCTTTCTTT
>NA|NA|TRBJ2-3|TRBV15|15
CATSRFGEGADTQYF
TGTGCCACCAGCAGATTTGGGGAAGGGGCAGATACGCAGTATTTT
>NA|once|TRBJ1-1|TRBV15|15
CATSRILRGSTEAFF
TGTGCCACCAGCAGAATCCTACGGGGGTCCACTGAAGCTTTCTTT
>NA|few|TRBJ1-1|TRBV30|11
CAWSGSGLAFF
TGTGCCTGGAGTGGATCAGGGTTAGCTTTCTTT
>NA|NA|TRBJ2-7|TRBV7-9|13
CASSLAAGYEQYF
TGTGCCAGCAGCTTAGCGGCGGGCTACGAGCAGTACTTC
>NA|NA|TRBJ2-7|TRBV11-2|15
CASSPFEGGGYEQYF
TGTGCCAGCAGCCCATTTGAGGGGGGAGGGTACGAGCAGTACTTC
>NA|NA|TRBJ2-2|TRBV19|13
CASRTSSAGELFF
TGTGCCAGTAGAACTAGCAGCGCCGGGGAGCTGTTTTTT
>TRBD1|NA|TRBJ2-3|TRBV12-5|14
CASGPGTGRDTQYF
TGTGCTAGTGGCCCGGGGACAGGGCGAGATACGCAGTATTTT
>NA|once|TRBJ1-5|TRBV13|15
CASSFGGPSNQPQHF
TGTGCCAGCAGCTTCGGGGGGCCCAGCAATCAGCCCCAGCATTTT
>TRBD2|NA|TRBJ2-1|TRBV4-2|16
CASSTQTSGRWDEQFF
TGTGCCAGCAGCACCCAGACTAGCGGGAGATGGGATGAGCAGTTCTTC
>TRBD1|NA|TRBJ2-7|TRBV18|12
CASSPGQGKQYF
TGTGCCAGCTCACCGGGACAGGGTAAGCAGTACTTC
>TRBD1|once|TRBJ2-7|TRBV7-3|14
CASSHAGTGYEQYF
TGTGCCAGCAGCCATGCCGGGACAGGATACGAGCAGTACTTC
>TRBD1|NA|TRBJ1-5|TRBV6-1|14
CASSVGQPNQPQHF
TGTGCCAGCAGTGTGGGACAGCCAAATCAGCCCCAGCATTTT
>TRBD2|NA|TRBJ2-7|TRBV18|13
CASSNSGSSEQYF
TGTGCCAGCTCGAACAGCGGGAGTAGCGAGCAGTACTTC
>TRBD1|NA|TRBJ2-1|TRBV30|12
CARGTDYNEQFF
TGTGCCAGAGGGACAGATTACAATGAGCAGTTCTTC
>TRBD2|once|TRBJ2-1|TRBV6-4|16
CASSERGEGSYNEQFF
TGTGCCAGCAGTGAACGGGGGGAAGGGTCCTACAATGAGCAGTTCTTC
>NA|NA|TRBJ2-7|TRBV29-1|16
CSVLPRSDRSPYEQYF
TGCAGCGTCCTCCCCCGGAGCGACAGGAGCCCCTACGAGCAGTACTTC
>NA|NA|TRBJ2-7|TRBV21-1|12
CASSGQVNEQYF
TGTGCCAGCAGCGGACAGGTTAACGAGCAGTACTTC